Listed here are 32 T cell receptor beta chains from one sample, sequenced in a study of T cell repertoires in cytomegalovirus infection. From the reads, TCRdb called clonotypes with MiXCR, one entry per CDR3 protein. The repertoire holds around 270,000 distinct CDR3 sequences, with around 8.7% as singletons. Sequencing input: PBMCs. Receptors originate from a human donor in good health (CMV status not recorded). Some clones in this sample may be carry-over from other donors' samples.

This chain uses TRBV10-3 with TRBJ1-2; D might be TRBD1 (6 bases). Trimming stripped 3 bases from V and 5 bases from J, with 13 bases between. Germline lookup yields CDR1 ENHRY and CDR2 SYGVKD. This CDR3 comprises 14 residues. CDR3 in amino acids: CAISDGGRVYGYTF. CDR3 bases: TGTGCCATCAGTGACGGGGGGCGAGTTTATGGCTACACCTTC.

This clonotype has just a few counts. V and J are TRBV28 and TRBJ1-1, with a possible D match to TRBD1 (6 bases). CDR3 length: 18 residues. Looked up from germline, CDR1 is MDHEN and CDR2 is SYDVKM. V lost 6 bases, J lost 6 bases, and 29 bases lay in between. In nucleotides, the CDR3 is TGTGCCAGCAGAAGACCGGGCGTGGTGAGACAGGCATATGCTGAAGCTTTCTTT. Its protein product is CASRRPGVVRQAYAEAFF.

The rearrangement links TRBV20-1 to TRBJ2-1; D possibly matches TRBD1 or TRBD2 (6 bases each). The CDR3 spans 14 residues. CDR1 and CDR2 from the germline V gene are DFQATT and SNEGSKA (reference sequence). The CDR3 reads CSASSGGGKSEQFF. The CDR3, as DNA: TGCAGCGCCAGTAGCGGAGGGGGGAAAAGTGAGCAGTTCTTC.

There are many counts of this clonotype. The V and J genes are TRBV9 and TRBJ2-3; the D is unclear. This CDR3 contains 14 residues. Germline V gene data show CDR1 as SGDLS and CDR2 as YYNGEE. V lost 4 bases, J lost 1 base, and 10 bases lay in between. DNA for the CDR3: TGTGCCAGCAGCTCCCGAGGCCGCACAGATACGCAGTATTTT. It is translated as CASSSRGRTDTQYF.

This clonotype was seen ten or more times. This chain links TRBV18 with TRBJ1-5; D is unclear. The germline V gene encodes CDR1 KGHSH and CDR2 LQKENI. This CDR3 has 15 residues. The V and J ends lost 5 bases and 1 base respectively, with 12 bases between them. The CDR3 nucleotides are TGTGCCAGCTCAAACGGACCAGCCAGCAATCAGCCCCAGCATTTT. It specifies CASSNGPASNQPQHF.

This clonotype was observed many times. At one of its ends the junction is not consistent with the germline gene, which may arise from a read error. The chain carries TRBV7-2 and TRBJ2-1; TRBD1 aligns across 8 bases. This CDR3 spans 14 amino acids. The germline V gene encodes CDR1 SGHTA and CDR2 FQGNSA. CDR3 in amino acids: CASRLAAGGHEQFF. CDR3 nucleotides: TGTGCCAGCAGATTAGCCGCAGGGGGCCATGAGCAGTTCTTC.

The chain has TRBV25-1 and TRBJ2-5; 11 bases fit TRBD1. The CDR3 is made up of 17 amino acids. CDR1 and CDR2 (germline): MGHDK, SYGVNS. With 3 bases clipped from V and 4 bases from J, the junction kept 10 bases outside the gene matches. The CDR3 sequence: CASSDLGQGARGETQYF. The CDR3 DNA sequence: TGTGCCAGCAGTGACCTCGGACAGGGGGCGCGAGGAGAGACCCAGTACTTC.

The genes are TRBV5-4 and TRBJ2-3, with TRBD2 identical over 8 bases. The CDR3 sequence is 15 residues long. V was pared by 1 base and J by 3 bases, with 4 bases of the junction left unmatched. In germline, CDR1 is SGHNT, CDR2 YYREEE (reference sequence). CDR3 DNA sequence: TGTGCCAGCAGCTTGAGCTCGGGAGGGACAGATACGCAGTATTTT. Encoded protein: CASSLSSGGTDTQYF.

This clonotype was recorded at least ten times. The V and J genes are TRBV12-3 or TRBV12-4 and TRBJ2-7; perhaps D is TRBD1 or TRBD2 (5 bases each). Trimming removed 6 bases from V and 2 bases from J, with 14 bases in between. The CDR3 is 14 residues long. The DNA of the CDR3 is TGTGCCAGCAGGCAAACCGGGACCCCCTACGAGCAGTACTTC. It specifies CASRQTGTPYEQYF.

This clonotype was counted many times. CDR3 amino acids: CASSLPGTSGRATDTQYF. In nucleotides, the CDR3 is TGTGCCAGCAGTTTACCCGGGACTAGCGGGAGGGCCACAGATACGCAGTATTTT. V gene TRBV28 combines with J gene TRBJ2-3; 16 bases are shared with TRBD2. Germline V gene data show CDR1 as MDHEN and CDR2 as SYDVKM. This CDR3 region has 18 residues. V was pared by 2 bases and J by 2 bases, with 4 bases of the junction left unmatched. Full variable domain (missing parts from reference TRBV28 and TRBJ2-3): DVKVTQSSRYLVKRTGEKVFLECVQDMDHENMFWYRQDPGLGLRLIYFSYDVKMKEKGDIPEGYSVSREKKERFSLILESASTNQTSMYLCASSLPGTSGRATDTQYFGPGTRLTVL.

Here the CDR3 DNA reads TGTGCCAGCAGCCCGCAGGGAGAGACCCAGTACTTC. Its protein product is CASSPQGETQYF. The chain carries TRBV7-2 and TRBJ2-5; D possibly corresponds to TRBD1 (5 bases). Per the germline V gene, CDR1 is SGHTA and CDR2 is FQGNSA. Trimming cost V 5 bases and J 4 bases, with 8 bases left between them. The CDR3 length is 12 residues.

This clonotype came up a few times. The J gene is TRBJ1-2, the V gene TRBV5-5, with a tentative D call TRBD1 (6 bases). This CDR3 is built from 11 residues. V lost 6 bases to trimming and J lost 8 bases, with 11 bases between them. CDR1 is SGHKS, CDR2 YYEKEE, per germline (reference sequence). The CDR3, as DNA: TGTGCCAGCACTTCTAGGGGGGGCTACACCTTC. Residues: CASTSRGGYTF.

This chain links TRBV3-1 with TRBJ2-1, with D uncertain. Trimming left V 0 bases short and J 7 bases short, with 7 bases between. The CDR3 has 13 residues. In germline, CDR1 is LGHDT, CDR2 YNNKEL (reference sequence). This chain's CDR3 is CASSQDLRNEQFF. The CDR3 nucleotides read TGTGCCAGCAGCCAAGATTTACGGAATGAGCAGTTCTTC.

V and J are TRBV5-6 and TRBJ1-1, with 8 bases matching TRBD1. The CDR3 is 15 residues long. V trimming: 6 bases; J trimming: 2 bases; junction bases outside the gene matches: 9. Germline V gives CDR1 SGHDT, CDR2 YYEEEE. As DNA, the CDR3 is TGTGCCAGCAACTTCTTCACAGGGGGTAACACTGAAGCTTTCTTT. It translates to CASNFFTGGNTEAFF.

This clonotype has a count of ten or more. The rearrangement links TRBV7-8 to TRBJ2-4, with 11 bases identical to TRBD2. Germline-derived CDR1 and CDR2 are SGHVS and FQNEAQ. The CDR3 runs 16 residues. The J segment lost 3 bases and the V segment lost 4 bases, leaving 5 bases of the junction unmatched. This CDR3 is CASSSTSGTIKNIQYF. The CDR3 DNA reads TGTGCCAGCAGCTCGACTAGCGGGACAATCAAAAACATTCAGTACTTC.

The gene calls are TRBV30 and TRBJ1-4, with TRBD1 matching 7 bases. The ends lost 7 bases at V and 8 bases at J; junction bases unmatched: 7. The V gene's germline CDR1 is GTSNPN and CDR2 SVGIG (reference sequence). The CDR3 sequence is 12 residues long. CDR3 bases: TGTGCCTACAGGGGTTTGGGGGAAAAACTGTTTTTT. This sequence encodes CAYRGLGEKLFF.

This clonotype showed up many times. The genes are TRBV12-3 or TRBV12-4 and TRBJ2-5, with TRBD2 matching over 11 bases. J was trimmed by 0 bases and V by 3 bases; bases with no gene match: 15. This CDR3 contains 20 residues. CDR3 sequence: CASSFLGSLAGGRYQETQYF. CDR3 coding DNA: TGTGCCAGCAGTTTTTTAGGGTCGCTAGCGGGGGGACGGTACCAAGAGACCCAGTACTTC.

A remark on this clonotype: The germline gene is not matched at one end of the junction; a read error may be the cause. The chain links TRBV7-2 to TRBJ1-1; D is perhaps TRBD1 (5 bases). Germline CDR1 is SGHTA and CDR2 is FQGNSA. There are 14 residues in the CDR3. This CDR3 reads CAGSSGGVGTEAFF. Here the CDR3 DNA reads TGTGCCGGCAGCTCGGGGGGGGTCGGGACTGAAGCTTTCTTT.

This sequence joins TRBV11-2 and TRBJ1-5, with 8 bases identical to TRBD1. Per the germline V gene, CDR1 is SGHAT and CDR2 is FQNNGV. This CDR3 comprises 15 residues. V was pared by 5 bases and J by 0 bases, with 3 bases of the junction left unmatched. The chain's CDR3 is CASSHRGYSNQPQHF. CDR3 bases: TGTGCCAGCAGCCACAGGGGGTATAGCAATCAGCCCCAGCATTTT.

Ten or more counts support this clonotype. The rearrangement joins TRBV28 to TRBJ1-2; 12 nucleotides align to TRBD1. Trimming at V came to 6 bases and at J to 8 bases, leaving 10 bases not matched to a gene. Looked up from germline, CDR1 is MDHEN and CDR2 is SYDVKM. CDR3 length equals 15 residues. Written as DNA, the CDR3 is TGTGCCAGCAGGGGTACCGGGACAGGGGGCGACGGCTACACCTTC. Protein product: CASRGTGTGGDGYTF.

This clonotype has a count of ten or more. The chain links TRBV7-8 to TRBJ2-1, with D hard to call. The V and J ends lost 0 bases and 7 bases respectively, with 7 bases between them. The CDR3 is 13 residues long. Germline lookup yields CDR1 SGHVS and CDR2 FQNEAQ. The CDR3 loop is CASSLAWINEQFF. The CDR3 nucleotides read TGTGCCAGCAGCTTAGCTTGGATAAATGAGCAGTTCTTC. Based on the CDR3 plus reference TRBV7-8 and TRBJ2-1, the full variable domain is GAGVSQSPRYKVAKRGQDVALRCDPISGHVSLFWYQQALGQGPEFLTYFQNEAQLDKSGLPSDRFFAERPEGSVSTLKIQRTQQEDSAVYLCASSLAWINEQFFGPGTRLTVL.

In its sample, this clonotype was seen many times. The V gene is TRBV12-3 or TRBV12-4, the J gene TRBJ2-2; 13 positions match TRBD2. V lost 7 bases to trimming and J lost 7 bases; unmatched junction nucleotides: 3. This CDR3 region has 14 residues. CDR3 nucleotide sequence: TGTGCCAGCACCGGACTAGCGGGAGTCGGGGAGCTGTTTTTT. Its translation is CASTGLAGVGELFF.

A few counts support this clonotype. The chain employs TRBV7-2 and TRBJ2-7; D is perhaps TRBD1 or TRBD2 (6 bases each). CDR1 SGHTA and CDR2 FQGNSA come from the germline V gene. V was trimmed by 3 bases and J by 4 bases, leaving 13 bases between them. The CDR3 length is 14 residues. Here the CDR3 reads CASSFQTGRYEQYF. DNA of the CDR3: TGTGCCAGCAGCTTCCAAACAGGGAGGTACGAGCAGTACTTC. Together with reference TRBV7-2 and TRBJ2-7, the CDR3 gives the full variable domain: GAGVSQSPSNKVTEKGKDVELRCDPISGHTALYWYRQSLGQGLEFLIYFQGNSAPDKSGLPSDRFSAERTGGSVSTLTIQRTQQEDSAVYLCASSFQTGRYEQYFGPGTRLTVT.

In its sample, this clonotype was seen many times. The chain is built from TRBV12-3 or TRBV12-4 and TRBJ2-7; 8 bases map to TRBD1. CDR3 length: 15 amino acids. V lost 5 bases, J lost 0 bases, and 6 bases stayed unmatched. Here the CDR3 DNA reads TGTGCCAGCAGTCCAGGACAGGGATTCTCCTACGAGCAGTACTTC. This encodes CASSPGQGFSYEQYF.

This clonotype showed up just a few times. The CDR3 DNA follows: TGTGCCAGCACGGCTCTTCCTCAGCCCCAGCATTTT. Protein sequence: CASTALPQPQHF. The V gene is TRBV6-1, the J gene TRBJ1-5; D is undetermined. Trimming removed 7 bases at V and 6 bases at J, with 10 bases between. Germline V CDR1 and CDR2: MNHNS, SASEGT. The CDR3 totals 12 residues.

The table lists this clonotype with many counts. The chain recombines TRBV20-1 with TRBJ2-5, with 8 positions matching TRBD2. The V gene's germline CDR1 is DFQATT and CDR2 SNEGSKA (reference sequence). The V gene end was trimmed by 1 base and the J gene end by 6 bases; junction bases not matched to a gene: 13. This CDR3 contains 16 residues. This CDR3 is CSARGNSGEVGKTQYF. Here the CDR3 DNA reads TGCAGTGCTAGAGGAAATAGCGGGGAGGTAGGGAAGACCCAGTACTTC.

This clonotype occurred many times. This chain links TRBV7-8 with TRBJ1-4, with 10 bases fitting TRBD1. This CDR3 spans 16 amino acids. CDR1 is SGHVS, CDR2 FQNEAQ, per germline. V shed 5 bases, J shed 5 bases, and the junction held 8 bases outside the gene matches. The CDR3 here is CASSRGTGVLNEKLFF. In DNA, the CDR3 is TGTGCCAGCAGCCGCGGGACAGGGGTGTTGAATGAAAAACTGTTTTTT.

This clonotype was seen at least ten times. J is TRBJ1-4 and V is TRBV7-2, with D possibly TRBD1 on 6 matching bases. This CDR3 has 15 residues. V gave up 5 bases and J gave up 2 bases, with 12 bases separating them. CDR1 SGHTA and CDR2 FQGNSA come from the germline V gene. Written as DNA, the CDR3 is TGTGCCAGCAGCCCCCAGGGGTTTACTAATGAAAAACTGTTTTTT. This encodes CASSPQGFTNEKLFF.

This clonotype was observed many times. This chain uses TRBV7-9 with TRBJ2-3; D is uncertain. The CDR3 totals 12 residues. Germline V gives CDR1 SEHNR, CDR2 FQNEAQ (reference sequence). With 6 bases removed from V and 3 bases from J, the gap between germline ends came to 7 bases. The DNA of the CDR3 is TGTGCCAGCAGTCCGTGGACAGATACGCAGTATTTT. It specifies CASSPWTDTQYF. The full variable domain, in which reference TRBV7-9 and TRBJ2-3 provide the parts outside the CDR3, is DTGVSQNPRHKITKRGQNVTFRCDPISEHNRLYWYRQTLGQGPEFLTYFQNEAQLEKSRLLSDRFSAERPKGSFSTLEIQRTEQGDSAMYLCASSPWTDTQYFGPGTRLTVL.

This clonotype came up many times. This sequence joins TRBV28 and TRBJ2-5; D ambiguous. The V gene lost 4 bases and the J gene lost 5 bases, with 17 bases spanning the gap. CDR3 length equals 15 residues. Germline assignment: CDR1 MDHEN and CDR2 SYDVKM. The CDR3 loop is CASSSPIRIRETQYF. In nucleotides, the CDR3 is TGTGCCAGCAGTTCCCCCATTCGGATTAGGGAGACCCAGTACTTC.

There are many counts of this clonotype. V is TRBV12-5 and J is TRBJ2-3; TRBD1 agrees at 12 bases. This CDR3 is built from 17 residues. V lost 5 bases, J lost 4 bases, and 10 bases stayed unmatched. In germline, CDR1 is LGHNT, CDR2 FRNRAP. CDR3 coding DNA: TGTGCTAGTGGTGGAACCGGGACAGGGGGCCCCCCAGATACGCAGTATTTT. Protein: CASGGTGTGGPPDTQYF.

In this sample, this clonotype turned up many times. The rearrangement joins TRBV20-1 to TRBJ1-2; TRBD1 matches at 7 bases. The CDR3 covers 14 residues. The V and J ends lost 2 bases and 8 bases, in that order; junction bases with no gene match: 11. CDR1 is DFQATT and CDR2 is SNEGSKA in the germline V gene (reference sequence). The CDR3, as DNA: TGCAGTGCTAGACAACCTGGACAGGCGGGAGGCTACACCTTC. It is translated as CSARQPGQAGGYTF.